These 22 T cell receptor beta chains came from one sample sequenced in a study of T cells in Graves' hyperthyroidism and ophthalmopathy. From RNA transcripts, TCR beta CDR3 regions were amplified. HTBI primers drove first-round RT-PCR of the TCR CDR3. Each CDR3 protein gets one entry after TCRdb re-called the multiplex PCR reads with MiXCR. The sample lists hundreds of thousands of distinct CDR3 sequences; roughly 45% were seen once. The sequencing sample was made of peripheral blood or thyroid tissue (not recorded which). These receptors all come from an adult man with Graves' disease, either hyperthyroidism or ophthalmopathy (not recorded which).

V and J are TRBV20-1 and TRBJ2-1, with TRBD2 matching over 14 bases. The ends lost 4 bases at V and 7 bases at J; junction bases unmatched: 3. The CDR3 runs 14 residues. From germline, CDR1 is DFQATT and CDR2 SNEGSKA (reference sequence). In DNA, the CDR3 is TGCAGTGCTATGGGACTAGCGGGAGCGAATGAGCAGTTCTTC. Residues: CSAMGLAGANEQFF.

This chain's CDR3 is CASSFNPTGKYTGELFF. The CDR3 DNA reads TGTGCCAGCAGCTTCAACCCGACAGGGAAGTACACCGGGGAGCTGTTTTTT. J is TRBJ2-2 and V is TRBV7-2; 7 bases fit TRBD1. Per germline, CDR1 SGHTA and CDR2 FQGNSA. There are 17 residues in the CDR3. V lost 3 bases to trimming and J lost 3 bases; unmatched junction nucleotides: 10.

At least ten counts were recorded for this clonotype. The CDR3 DNA is TGTGCCAGCAGCTTAGAGACTGTCAGCTACGAGCAGTACTTC. This codes for CASSLETVSYEQYF. The chain links TRBV7-2 to TRBJ2-7; D not certain. This CDR3 region has 14 residues. Looked up from germline, CDR1 is SGHTA and CDR2 is FQGNSA. Trimming shortened V by 1 base and J by 3 bases, and 10 bases separated the two germline ends.

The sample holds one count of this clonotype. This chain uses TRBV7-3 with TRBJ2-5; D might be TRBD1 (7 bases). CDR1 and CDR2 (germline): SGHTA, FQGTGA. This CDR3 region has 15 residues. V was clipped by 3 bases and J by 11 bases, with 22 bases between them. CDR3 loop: CASSFGKGAGSEQYF. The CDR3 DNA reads TGTGCCAGCAGCTTTGGGAAGGGGGCGGGAAGTGAGCAGTACTTC.

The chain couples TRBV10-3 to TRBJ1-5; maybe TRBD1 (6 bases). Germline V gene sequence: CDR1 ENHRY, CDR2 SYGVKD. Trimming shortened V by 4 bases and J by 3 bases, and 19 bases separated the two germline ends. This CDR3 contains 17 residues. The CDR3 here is CAISVSRGGDLNQPQHF. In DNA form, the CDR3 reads TGTGCCATCAGTGTGTCCAGGGGAGGGGATCTCAATCAGCCCCAGCATTTT.

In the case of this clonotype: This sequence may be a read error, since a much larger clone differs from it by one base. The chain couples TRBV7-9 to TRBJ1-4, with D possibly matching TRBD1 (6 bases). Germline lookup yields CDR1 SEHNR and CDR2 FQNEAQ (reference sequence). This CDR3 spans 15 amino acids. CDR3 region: CASSFGQTTSEKLFF. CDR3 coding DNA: TGTGCCAGCAGCTTTGGACAGACAACTAGTGAAAAACTGTTTTTT.

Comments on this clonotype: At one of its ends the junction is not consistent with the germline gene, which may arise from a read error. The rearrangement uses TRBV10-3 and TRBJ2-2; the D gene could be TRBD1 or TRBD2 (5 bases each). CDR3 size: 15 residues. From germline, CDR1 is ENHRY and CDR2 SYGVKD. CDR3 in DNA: TGTGCCAGCAGTTACTCCGGGGCAAACACCGGGGAGCTGTTTTTT. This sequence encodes CASSYSGANTGELFF.

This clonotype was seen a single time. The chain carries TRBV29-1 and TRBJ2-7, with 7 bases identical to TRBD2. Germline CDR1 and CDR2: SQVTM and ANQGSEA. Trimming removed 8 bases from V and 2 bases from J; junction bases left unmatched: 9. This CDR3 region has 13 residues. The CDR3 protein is CSLGGAGTYEQYF. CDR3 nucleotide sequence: TGCAGCTTGGGAGGAGCGGGGACCTACGAGCAGTACTTC.

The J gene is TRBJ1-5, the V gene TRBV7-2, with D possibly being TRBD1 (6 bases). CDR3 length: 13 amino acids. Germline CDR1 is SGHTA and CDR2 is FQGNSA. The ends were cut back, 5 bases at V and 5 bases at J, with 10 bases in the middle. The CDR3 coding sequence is TGTGCCAGCAGCGCGAGGGGGGATCAGCCCCAGCATTTT. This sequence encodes CASSARGDQPQHF. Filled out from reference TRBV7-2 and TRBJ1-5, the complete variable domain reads GAGVSQSPSNKVTEKGKDVELRCDPISGHTALYWYRQSLGQGLEFLIYFQGNSAPDKSGLPSDRFSAERTGGSVSTLTIQRTQQEDSAVYLCASSARGDQPQHFGDGTRLSIL.

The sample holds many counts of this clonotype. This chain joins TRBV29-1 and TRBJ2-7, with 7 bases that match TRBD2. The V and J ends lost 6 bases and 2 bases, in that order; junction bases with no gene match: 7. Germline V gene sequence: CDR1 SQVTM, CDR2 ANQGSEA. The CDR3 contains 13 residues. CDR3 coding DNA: TGCAGCGTCGCAGGTGGGAGGGCCTACGAGCAGTACTTC. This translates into CSVAGGRAYEQYF.

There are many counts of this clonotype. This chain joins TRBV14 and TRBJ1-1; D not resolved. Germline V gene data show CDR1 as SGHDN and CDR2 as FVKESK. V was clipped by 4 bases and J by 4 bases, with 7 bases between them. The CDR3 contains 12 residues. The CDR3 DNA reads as TGTGCCAGCAGCCCAGTGGGCACTGAAGCTTTCTTT. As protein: CASSPVGTEAFF.

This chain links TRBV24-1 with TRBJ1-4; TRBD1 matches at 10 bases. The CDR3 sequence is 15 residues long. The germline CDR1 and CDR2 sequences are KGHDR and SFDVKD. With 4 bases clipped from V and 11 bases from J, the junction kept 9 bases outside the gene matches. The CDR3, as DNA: TGTGCCACCAGTGAAGGGGACAGGGGAGTGCAGAAACTGTTTTTT. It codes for CATSEGDRGVQKLFF.

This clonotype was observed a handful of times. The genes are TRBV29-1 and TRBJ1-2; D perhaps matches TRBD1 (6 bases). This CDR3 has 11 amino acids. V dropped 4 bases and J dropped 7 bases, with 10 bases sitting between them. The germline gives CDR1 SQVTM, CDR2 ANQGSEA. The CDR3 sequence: CSVAGDGGYTF. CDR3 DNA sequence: TGCAGCGTTGCAGGGGACGGTGGCTACACCTTC.

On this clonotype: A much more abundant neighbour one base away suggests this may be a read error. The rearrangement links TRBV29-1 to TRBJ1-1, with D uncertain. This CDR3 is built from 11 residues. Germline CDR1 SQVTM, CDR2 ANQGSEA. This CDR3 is CNDEGDTEAFF. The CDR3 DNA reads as TGCAACGATGAGGGTGACACTGAAGCTTTCTTT.

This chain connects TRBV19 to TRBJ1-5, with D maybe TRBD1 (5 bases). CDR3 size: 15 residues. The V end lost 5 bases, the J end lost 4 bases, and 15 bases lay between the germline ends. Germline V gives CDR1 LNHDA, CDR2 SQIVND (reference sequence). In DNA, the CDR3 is TGTGCCAGTAGTCCACGGACATGGGAGAATCAGCCCCAGCATTTT. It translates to CASSPRTWENQPQHF.

CDR3 in amino acids: CASSPTRQPQHF. CDR3 DNA: TGTGCCAGCAGTCCCACCCGACAGCCCCAGCATTTT. The chain recombines TRBV7-9 with TRBJ1-5, with unresolved D. Germline V gene data show CDR1 as SEHNR and CDR2 as FQNEAQ (reference sequence). V lost 6 bases and J lost 7, with 10 bases in between. The CDR3 is made up of 12 amino acids.

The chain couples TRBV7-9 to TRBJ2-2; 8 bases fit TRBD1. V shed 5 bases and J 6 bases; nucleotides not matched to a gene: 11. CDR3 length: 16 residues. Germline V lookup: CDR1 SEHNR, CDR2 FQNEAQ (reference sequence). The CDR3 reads CASSPRGPGGSGELFF. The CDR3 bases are TGTGCCAGCAGCCCCAGGGGGCCAGGGGGGTCCGGGGAGCTGTTTTTT.

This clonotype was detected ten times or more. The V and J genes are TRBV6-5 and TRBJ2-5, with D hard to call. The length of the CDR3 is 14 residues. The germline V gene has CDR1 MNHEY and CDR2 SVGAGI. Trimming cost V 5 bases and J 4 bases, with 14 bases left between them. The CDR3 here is CASSDPGLGETQYF. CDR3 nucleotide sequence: TGTGCCAGCAGTGATCCAGGATTGGGAGAGACCCAGTACTTC.

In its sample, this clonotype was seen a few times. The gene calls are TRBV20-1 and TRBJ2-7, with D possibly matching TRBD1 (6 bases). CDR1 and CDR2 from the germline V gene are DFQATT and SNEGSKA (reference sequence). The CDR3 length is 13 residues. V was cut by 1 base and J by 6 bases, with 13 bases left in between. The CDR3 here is CSARVSRGFEQYF. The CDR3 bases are TGCAGTGCTAGAGTTTCCAGGGGTTTCGAGCAGTACTTC.

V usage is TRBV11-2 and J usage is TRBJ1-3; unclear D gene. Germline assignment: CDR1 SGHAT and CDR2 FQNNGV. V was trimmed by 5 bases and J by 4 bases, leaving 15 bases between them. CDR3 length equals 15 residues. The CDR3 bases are TGTGCCAGCAGCCTCGACACGGGGAAAGGAAACACCATATATTTT. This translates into CASSLDTGKGNTIYF.

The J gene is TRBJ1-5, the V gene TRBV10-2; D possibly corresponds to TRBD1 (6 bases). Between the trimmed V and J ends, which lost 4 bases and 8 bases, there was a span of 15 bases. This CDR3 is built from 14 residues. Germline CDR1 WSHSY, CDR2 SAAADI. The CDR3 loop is CASSVKGGGEPQHF. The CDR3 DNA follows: TGCGCCAGCAGTGTGAAGGGGGGCGGGGAGCCCCAGCATTTT.

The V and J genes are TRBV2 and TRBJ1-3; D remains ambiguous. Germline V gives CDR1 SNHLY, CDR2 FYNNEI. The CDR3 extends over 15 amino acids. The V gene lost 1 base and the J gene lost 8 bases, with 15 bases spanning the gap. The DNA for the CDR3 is TGTGCCAGCAGTGAAGACAGAAACTATGGCTACACCATATATTTT. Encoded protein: CASSEDRNYGYTIYF. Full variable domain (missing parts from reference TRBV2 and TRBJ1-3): EPEVTQTPSHQVTQMGQEVILRCVPISNHLYFYWYRQILGQKVEFLVSFYNNEISEKSEIFDDQFSVERPDGSNFTLKIRSTKLEDSAMYFCASSEDRNYGYTIYFGEGSWLTVV.